The T cell receptor (beta chain) under discussion was sequenced for a study of blood T cell repertoires in COVID-19. Study-level information: The samples span acute and convalescent COVID-19 from the United States, Italy and Spain. The analysed material was cDNA or gDNA that came from T cells, B-cell-depleted T cells, or PBMCs.

The V segment lost 3 bases and the J segment 4 bases; nucleotides outside the gene matches: 9. This CDR3 comprises 15 residues. Looked up from germline, CDR1 is MNHNS and CDR2 is SASEGT. Original analysis: Cell counts per sample came from amplifying reference gene primers. Only in-frame clones appear in the TCRdb table, and some are missing; sequencing was by immunoSEQ multiplex PCR. The V and J calls and the clone size are those of that table, but D and trimming were determined from the DNA. The sample shows 100,000 to 150,000 clones, about nine tenths of them seen only once. The chain uses TRBV6-1 and TRBJ2-7, with 7 bases identical to TRBD2. The material sequenced was peripheral blood. The TCR was taken from a man in his fifties with active COVID-19. The CDR3 sequence is CASSDGSGGPYEQYF. The CDR3 DNA is TGTGCCAGCAGTGATGGTTCGGGGGGACCGTACGAGCAGTACTTC.